One TCR beta chain is described in this entry. This sample was taken from a study of T cell responses to AZD1222 COVID-19 vaccine. Generated by immunoSEQ multiplex PCR, the TCRdb table keeps only in-frame clones and is missing some. The sample lists around 79,000 clones, 70% to 90% seen once, with more than 1.3% in the top ten. This clonotype was obtained from an adult in good health. The specimen comprised peripheral blood, sampled on day 0 of AZD1222 vaccination.

Written as DNA, the CDR3 is TGTGCCAGCAGCGGTCCAGGGCATGGCTACACCTTC. It specifies CASSGPGHGYTF. The chain joins TRBV12-3 or TRBV12-4 to TRBJ1-2, with D possibly being TRBD1 (5 bases). The CDR3 extends over 12 amino acids. The V end lost 6 bases, the J end lost 6 bases, and 11 bases lay between the germline ends.